This T cell receptor beta chain was identified during a study of T cell responses to AZD1222 COVID-19 vaccine. Study information: Second doses at about 4 or about 12 weeks were pooled.

The CDR3 is made up of 14 amino acids. Germline V lookup: CDR1 ENHRY, CDR2 SYGVKD. Trimming took 7 bases from V and 4 from J, leaving 16 bases between them. Produced via immunoSEQ multiplex PCR; TCRdb's table is partial and in-frame only. Here the sample spans roughly 140,000 clones, 85% to 90% being singletons. Study-level findings and limits: White British people made up most donors, females outnumbered males, and clonal diversity was possibly underestimated. Close to half of spike-specific TCRs reportedly recognize unmutated variant regions.

A word on this clone: Its antigen is unknown.

Sequenced here: peripheral blood, sampled on day 0 of AZD1222 vaccination. The receptor was derived from an adult in good health. The chain uses TRBV10-3 and TRBJ1-2; weak D call: TRBD1 (5 bases). CDR3 sequence: CAINSAGPLYGYTF. The CDR3 coding sequence is TGTGCCATCAATAGTGCGGGACCCCTCTATGGCTACACCTTC.